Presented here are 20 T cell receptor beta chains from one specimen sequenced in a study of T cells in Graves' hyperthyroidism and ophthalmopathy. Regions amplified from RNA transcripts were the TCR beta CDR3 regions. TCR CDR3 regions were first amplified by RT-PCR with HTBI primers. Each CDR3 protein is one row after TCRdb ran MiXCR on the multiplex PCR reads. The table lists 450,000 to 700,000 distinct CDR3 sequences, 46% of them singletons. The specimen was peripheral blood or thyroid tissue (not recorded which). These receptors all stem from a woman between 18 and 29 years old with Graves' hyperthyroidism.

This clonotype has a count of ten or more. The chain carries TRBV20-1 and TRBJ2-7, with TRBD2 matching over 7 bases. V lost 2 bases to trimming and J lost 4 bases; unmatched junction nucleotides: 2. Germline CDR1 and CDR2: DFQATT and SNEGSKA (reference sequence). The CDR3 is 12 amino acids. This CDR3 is CSARLAEYEQYF. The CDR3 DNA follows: TGCAGTGCTAGACTAGCGGAGTACGAGCAGTACTTC.

The DNA of the CDR3 is TGTGCCAGCAGTTCAGGGGGGGGATCCTACGAGCAGTACTTC. It yields the protein CASSSGGGSYEQYF. The chain has TRBV6-5 and TRBJ2-7, with D perhaps given as TRBD1 or TRBD2 (7 bases each). Germline CDR1 is MNHEY and CDR2 is SVGAGI. Trimming left V 4 bases short and J 1 base short, with 11 bases between. The CDR3 runs 14 residues.

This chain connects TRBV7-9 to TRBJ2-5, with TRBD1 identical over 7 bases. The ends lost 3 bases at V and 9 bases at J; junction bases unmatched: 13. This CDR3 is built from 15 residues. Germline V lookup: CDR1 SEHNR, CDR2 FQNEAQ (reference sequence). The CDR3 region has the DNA TGTGCCAGCAGCTTGGGGGACAGCCTCAATCAGCCCCAGTACTTC. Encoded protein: CASSLGDSLNQPQYF.

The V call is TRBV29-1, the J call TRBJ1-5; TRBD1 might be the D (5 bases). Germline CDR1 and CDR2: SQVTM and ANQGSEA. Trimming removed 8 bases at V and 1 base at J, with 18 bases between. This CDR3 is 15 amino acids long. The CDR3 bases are TGCAGCCAAGTGTCTGGCCGGGACAGCAATCAGCCCCAGCATTTT. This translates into CSQVSGRDSNQPQHF.

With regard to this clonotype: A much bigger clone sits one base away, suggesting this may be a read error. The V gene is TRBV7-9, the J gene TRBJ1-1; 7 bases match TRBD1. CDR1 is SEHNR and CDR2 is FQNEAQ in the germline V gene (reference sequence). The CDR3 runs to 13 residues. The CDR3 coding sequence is TGTGTCAGCAGCCCAGGGGGTAGCCCTGAAGCTTTCTTT. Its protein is CVSSPGGSPEAFF.

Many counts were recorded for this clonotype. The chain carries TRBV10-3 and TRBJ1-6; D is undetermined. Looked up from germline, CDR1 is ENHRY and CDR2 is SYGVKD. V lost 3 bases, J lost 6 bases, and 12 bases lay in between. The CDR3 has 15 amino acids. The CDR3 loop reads CAISDVEGFNSPLHF. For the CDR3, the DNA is TGTGCCATCAGTGATGTAGAGGGTTTTAATTCACCCCTCCACTTT.

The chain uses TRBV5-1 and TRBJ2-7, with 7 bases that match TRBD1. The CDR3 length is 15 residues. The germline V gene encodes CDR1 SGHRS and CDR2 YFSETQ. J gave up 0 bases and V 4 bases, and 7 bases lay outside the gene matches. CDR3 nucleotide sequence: TGCGCCAGCAGCCCCAGGGACAGCAACTCCTACGAGCAGTACTTC. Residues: CASSPRDSNSYEQYF.

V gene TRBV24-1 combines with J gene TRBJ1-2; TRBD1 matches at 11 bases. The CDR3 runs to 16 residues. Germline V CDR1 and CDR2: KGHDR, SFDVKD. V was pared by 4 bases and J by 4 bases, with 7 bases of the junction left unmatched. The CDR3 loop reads CATSDPDRGPSYGYTF. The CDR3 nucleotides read TGTGCCACCAGTGACCCGGACAGGGGGCCATCCTATGGCTACACCTTC.

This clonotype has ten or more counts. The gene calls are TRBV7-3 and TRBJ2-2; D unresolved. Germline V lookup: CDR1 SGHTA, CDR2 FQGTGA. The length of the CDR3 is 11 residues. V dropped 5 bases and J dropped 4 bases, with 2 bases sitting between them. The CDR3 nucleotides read TGTGCCAGCAGCACCACCGGGGAGCTGTTTTTT. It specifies CASSTTGELFF.

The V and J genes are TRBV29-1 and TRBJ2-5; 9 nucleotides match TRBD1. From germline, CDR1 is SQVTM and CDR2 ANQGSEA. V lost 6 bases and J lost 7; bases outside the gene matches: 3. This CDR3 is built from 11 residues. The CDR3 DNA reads TGCAGCGTCGGACAGGGGCTGACCCAGTACTTC. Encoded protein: CSVGQGLTQYF.

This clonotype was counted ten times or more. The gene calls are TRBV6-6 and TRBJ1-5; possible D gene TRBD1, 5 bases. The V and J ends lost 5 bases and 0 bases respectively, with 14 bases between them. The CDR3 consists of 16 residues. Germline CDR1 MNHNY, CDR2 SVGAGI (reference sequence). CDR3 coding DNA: TGTGCCAGCAGTCGTACAGGAGACTATAGCAATCAGCCCCAGCATTTT. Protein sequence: CASSRTGDYSNQPQHF.

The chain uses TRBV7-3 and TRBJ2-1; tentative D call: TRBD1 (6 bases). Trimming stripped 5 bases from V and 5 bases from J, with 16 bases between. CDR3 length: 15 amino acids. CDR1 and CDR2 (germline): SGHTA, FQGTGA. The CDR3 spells CASSHEPQGNNEQFF. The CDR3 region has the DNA TGTGCCAGCAGCCATGAGCCTCAGGGGAACAATGAGCAGTTCTTC.

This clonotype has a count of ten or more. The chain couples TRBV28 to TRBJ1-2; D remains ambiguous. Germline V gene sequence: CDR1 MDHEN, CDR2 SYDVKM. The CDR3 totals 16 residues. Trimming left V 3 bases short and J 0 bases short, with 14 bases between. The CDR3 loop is CASSFWASVANYGYTF. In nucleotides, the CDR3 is TGTGCCAGCAGTTTTTGGGCCAGCGTAGCTAACTATGGCTACACCTTC.

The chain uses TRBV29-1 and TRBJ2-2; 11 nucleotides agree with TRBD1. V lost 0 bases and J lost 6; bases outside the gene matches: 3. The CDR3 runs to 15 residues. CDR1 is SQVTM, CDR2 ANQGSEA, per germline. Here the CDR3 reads CSVEDRTGGSGELFF. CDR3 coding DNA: TGCAGCGTTGAAGATAGGACAGGGGGCTCCGGGGAGCTGTTTTTT.

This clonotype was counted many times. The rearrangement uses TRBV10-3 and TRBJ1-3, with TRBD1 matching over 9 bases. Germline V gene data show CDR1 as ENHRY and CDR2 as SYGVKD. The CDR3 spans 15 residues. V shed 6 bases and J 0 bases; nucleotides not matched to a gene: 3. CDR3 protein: CAISKDRGSGNTIYF. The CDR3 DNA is TGTGCCATCAGCAAGGACAGGGGCTCTGGAAACACCATATATTTT.

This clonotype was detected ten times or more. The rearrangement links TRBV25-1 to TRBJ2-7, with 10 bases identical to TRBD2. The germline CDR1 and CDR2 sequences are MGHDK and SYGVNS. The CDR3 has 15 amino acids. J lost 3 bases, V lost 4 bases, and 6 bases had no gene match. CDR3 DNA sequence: TGTGCCAGCAGTGCATTAGCGGGAGGCAACTACGAGCAGTACTTC. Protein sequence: CASSALAGGNYEQYF.

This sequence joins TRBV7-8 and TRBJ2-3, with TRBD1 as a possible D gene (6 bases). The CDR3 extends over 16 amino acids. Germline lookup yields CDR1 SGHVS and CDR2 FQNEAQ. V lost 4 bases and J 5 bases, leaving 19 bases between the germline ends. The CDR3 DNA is TGTGCCAGCAGCTCCCCGAGGGCAGGGGCCGGAGATACGCAGTATTTT. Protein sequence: CASSSPRAGAGDTQYF.

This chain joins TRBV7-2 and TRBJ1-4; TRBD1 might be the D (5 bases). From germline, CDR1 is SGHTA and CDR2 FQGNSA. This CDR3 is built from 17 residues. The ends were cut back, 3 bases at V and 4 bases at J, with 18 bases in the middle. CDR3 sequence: CASSLSGPPPLNEKLFF. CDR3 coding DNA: TGTGCCAGCAGCTTGTCGGGGCCACCACCGCTTAATGAAAAACTGTTTTTT.

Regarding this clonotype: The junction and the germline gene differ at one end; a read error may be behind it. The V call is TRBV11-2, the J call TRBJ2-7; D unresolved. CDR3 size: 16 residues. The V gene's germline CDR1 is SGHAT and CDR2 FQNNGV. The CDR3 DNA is TGTGCCAGCAGCTCGGGTGTGGCGCAAGCCTCCCACGAGCAGTACTTC. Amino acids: CASSSGVAQASHEQYF.

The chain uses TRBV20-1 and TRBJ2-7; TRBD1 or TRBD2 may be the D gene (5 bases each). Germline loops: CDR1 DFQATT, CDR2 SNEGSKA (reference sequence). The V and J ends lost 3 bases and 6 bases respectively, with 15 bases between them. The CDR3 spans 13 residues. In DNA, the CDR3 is TGCAGTGCTAGCCATCTGGGGACCGGCGAGCAGTACTTC. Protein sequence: CSASHLGTGEQYF.